One and the same sample provided the 29 T cell receptor beta chains below, sequenced in a study of T cell responses to AZD1222 COVID-19 vaccine. This table comes from immunoSEQ multiplex PCR, and its TCRdb copy is limited to in-frame clones, with some not included. The repertoire holds 120,000 to 150,000 clones, with just over 90% as singletons. Sequencing was performed on peripheral blood, taken on day 0 of AZD1222 vaccination. Receptors were obtained from an adult in good health.

The chain is built from TRBV5-4 and TRBJ1-5; no reliable D call. The CDR3 contains 13 residues. CDR1 SGHNT and CDR2 YYREEE come from the germline V gene (reference sequence). With 4 bases removed from V and 4 bases from J, the gap between germline ends came to 9 bases. The DNA for the CDR3 is TGTGCCAGCAGCCCGGACCTAAATCAGCCCCAGCATTTT. This codes for CASSPDLNQPQHF.

The chain carries TRBV18 and TRBJ1-5; the D gene is possibly TRBD1 (6 bases). From germline, CDR1 is KGHSH and CDR2 LQKENI. Trimming shortened V by 3 bases and J by 5 bases, and 14 bases separated the two germline ends. The CDR3 consists of 15 residues. The CDR3: CASSPSVGADQPQHF. The CDR3 DNA sequence: TGTGCCAGCTCACCCAGCGTGGGGGCGGATCAGCCCCAGCATTTT.

The V and J genes are TRBV20-1 and TRBJ2-7, with a tentative D call TRBD1 (5 bases). The germline V gene encodes CDR1 DFQATT and CDR2 SNEGSKA (reference sequence). V shed 3 bases and J shed 7 bases, with 16 bases lying between them. The CDR3 sequence is 13 residues long. The DNA for the CDR3 is TGCAGTGCTAGTTTTGGTCCAGGGCGAGAGCAGTACTTC. It yields the protein CSASFGPGREQYF.

The chain uses TRBV2 and TRBJ2-1; D assignment may be TRBD1 or TRBD2 (5 bases each). Germline loops: CDR1 SNHLY, CDR2 FYNNEI. The CDR3 extends over 16 amino acids. V shed 6 bases and J shed 5 bases, with 20 bases lying between them. The CDR3 DNA sequence: TGTGCCAGCAGGGCGTCAGGGAGCGGAGAAAACAATGAGCAGTTCTTC. This codes for CASRASGSGENNEQFF.

This chain links TRBV5-1 with TRBJ2-3; D call uncertain. This CDR3 comprises 11 residues. V gave up 4 bases and J gave up 4 bases, with 4 bases separating them. The germline V gene has CDR1 SGHRS and CDR2 YFSETQ. CDR3 bases: TGCGCCAGCAGCAGGGCAGATACGCAGTATTTT. Its translation: CASSRADTQYF. The variable domain in full, with the rest retrieved from reference TRBV5-1 and TRBJ2-3, is KAGVTQTPRYLIKTRGQQVTLSCSPISGHRSVSWYQQTPGQGLQFLFEYFSETQRNKGNFPGRFSGRQFSNSRSEMNVSTLELGDSALYLCASSRADTQYFGPGTRLTVL.

The chain combines TRBV9 with TRBJ1-2; TRBD1 aligns across 9 bases. Trimming cost V 0 bases and J 7 bases; bases outside gene matches: 10. Germline CDR1 SGDLS, CDR2 YYNGEE. The CDR3 runs 16 residues. For the CDR3, the DNA is TGTGCCAGCAGCGTAGCCCCCGGACAGGGGATCAGTGGCTACACCTTC. Translating gives CASSVAPGQGISGYTF. The full variable domain, completed using reference TRBV9 and TRBJ1-2, is DSGVTQTPKHLITATGQRVTLRCSPRSGDLSVYWYQQSLDQGLQFLIQYYNGEERAKGNILERFSAQQFPDLHSELNLSSLELGDSALYFCASSVAPGQGISGYTFGSGTRLTVV.

J is TRBJ2-5 and V is TRBV6-5, with 8 bases identical to TRBD2. This CDR3 spans 14 amino acids. Germline CDR1 and CDR2: MNHEY and SVGAGI. J gave up 3 bases and V 5 bases, and 5 bases lay outside the gene matches. The CDR3 sequence: CASSPGTSKETQYF. In DNA form, the CDR3 reads TGTGCCAGCAGTCCCGGGACTAGTAAAGAGACCCAGTACTTC.

The chain links TRBV5-1 to TRBJ1-1; D is possibly TRBD1 (5 bases). Trimming pared 3 bases from V and 0 bases from J, leaving 12 bases between. Germline V gives CDR1 SGHRS, CDR2 YFSETQ. The CDR3 loop spans 15 amino acids. This chain's CDR3 is CASSWGRTLNTEAFF. CDR3 coding DNA: TGCGCCAGCAGCTGGGGACGGACACTGAACACTGAAGCTTTCTTT.

The rearrangement joins TRBV7-9 to TRBJ1-6; tentative D call: TRBD1 (6 bases). This CDR3 region has 18 residues. Trimming stripped 1 base from V and 10 bases from J, with 23 bases between. Per germline, CDR1 SEHNR and CDR2 FQNEAQ (reference sequence). In nucleotides, the CDR3 is TGTGCCAGCAGCTTAGTTGGTCCTTTTGAACAGGGCGGATCACCCCTCCACTTT. Translation: CASSLVGPFEQGGSPLHF.

The chain couples TRBV5-6 to TRBJ2-7; possibly TRBD2 for D (6 bases). Germline assignment: CDR1 SGHDT and CDR2 YYEEEE. The CDR3 loop spans 13 amino acids. The germline V and J ends were trimmed by 4 bases and 4 bases, with 12 bases remaining between them. CDR3 in amino acids: CASSGRIRYEQYF. The CDR3 DNA is TGTGCCAGCAGCGGGAGGATCCGGTACGAGCAGTACTTC.

The chain is built from TRBV3-1 (or the pseudogene TRBV3-2) and TRBJ2-2; D could derive from TRBD1 or TRBD2 (6 bases each). Germline CDR1 reads LGHDT; CDR2 reads YNNKEL (reference sequence). The length of the CDR3 is 17 residues. V lost 8 bases to trimming and J lost 4 bases, with 23 bases between them. CDR3 sequence: CASASSGGGLGTGELFF. The DNA of the CDR3 is TGTGCCAGCGCTTCTTCCGGAGGGGGTTTGGGCACCGGGGAGCTGTTTTTT.

The CDR3 DNA is TGTGCCAGCAGTTCCCCCGGCGGTGGGGGCTCCTACAATGAGCAGTTCTTC. Translating it yields CASSSPGGGGSYNEQFF. The chain joins TRBV7-9 to TRBJ2-1, with D perhaps TRBD1 or TRBD2 (5 bases each). The CDR3 has 17 residues. Germline loops: CDR1 SEHNR, CDR2 FQNEAQ (reference sequence). The V end was cut by 6 bases, the J end by 0 bases, with 18 bases between.

V gene TRBV4-2 combines with J gene TRBJ2-3; D is possibly TRBD1 or TRBD2 (6 bases each). V lost 1 base to trimming and J lost 5 bases, with 22 bases between them. The CDR3 extends over 18 amino acids. Germline-derived CDR1 and CDR2 are LGHNA and YNFKEQ. CDR3 nucleotides: TGTGCCAGCAGCCAAGGTCGGGGTATAGGGGGGACGCAAGATACGCAGTATTTT. Translating it yields CASSQGRGIGGTQDTQYF.

The J gene is TRBJ2-7, the V gene TRBV5-1, with D possibly matching TRBD2 (5 bases). The CDR3 sequence is 14 residues long. Germline CDR1 is SGHRS and CDR2 is YFSETQ. Trimming pared 2 bases from V and 0 bases from J, leaving 9 bases between. In DNA, the CDR3 is TGCGCCAGCAGCTTAATCACTAGCTCCTACGAGCAGTACTTC. This gives the protein CASSLITSSYEQYF.

This clone has a single count. The genes are TRBV9 and TRBJ2-2, with a weak D call TRBD2 (6 bases). V lost 0 bases, J lost 2 bases, and 11 bases lay in between. Germline lookup yields CDR1 SGDLS and CDR2 YYNGEE. This CDR3 is built from 16 residues. CDR3 sequence (DNA): TGTGCCAGCAGCGTAGGGGCGGGATTAAACACCGGGGAGCTGTTTTTT. It translates to CASSVGAGLNTGELFF. Together with reference TRBV9 and TRBJ2-2, the CDR3 gives the full variable domain: DSGVTQTPKHLITATGQRVTLRCSPRSGDLSVYWYQQSLDQGLQFLIQYYNGEERAKGNILERFSAQQFPDLHSELNLSSLELGDSALYFCASSVGAGLNTGELFFGEGSRLTVL.

This CDR3 reads CAWSVRGAGQMNTQYF. The CDR3 DNA follows: TGTGCCTGGAGTGTACGGGGAGCGGGACAGATGAATACGCAGTATTTT. The chain is built from TRBV30 and TRBJ2-3; either TRBD1 or TRBD2 may supply D (7 bases each). CDR3 length: 16 amino acids. V was clipped by 0 bases and J by 7 bases, with 20 bases between them. Germline CDR1 and CDR2: GTSNPN and SVGIG (reference sequence).

The chain employs TRBV4-1 and TRBJ1-1, with D hard to call. V was cut by 4 bases and J by 0 bases, with 9 bases left in between. CDR1 MGHRA and CDR2 YSYEKL come from the germline V gene. This CDR3 contains 14 residues. CDR3 residues: CASSRAAMNTEAFF. The CDR3, as DNA: TGCGCCAGCAGCCGAGCGGCTATGAACACTGAAGCTTTCTTT.

The rearrangement links TRBV4-1 to TRBJ1-1, with unresolved D. Trimming removed 0 bases at V and 5 bases at J, with 13 bases between. The CDR3 is 15 amino acids. CDR1 and CDR2 (germline): MGHRA, YSYEKL. The CDR3: CASSQENSLRTEAFF. In DNA, the CDR3 is TGCGCCAGCAGCCAAGAAAACAGCTTGAGAACTGAAGCTTTCTTT.

The V and J genes are TRBV5-1 and TRBJ1-2, with TRBD1 matching over 9 bases. The germline gives CDR1 SGHRS, CDR2 YFSETQ. The CDR3 spans 16 residues. V shed 5 bases, J shed 4 bases, and the junction held 12 bases outside the gene matches. CDR3 in amino acids: CASSPAPGTGLYGYTF. The CDR3 DNA is TGCGCCAGCAGTCCCGCCCCCGGGACAGGGCTCTATGGCTACACCTTC.

The chain recombines TRBV6-5 with TRBJ1-1; 7 nucleotides align to TRBD1. The germline CDR1 and CDR2 sequences are MNHEY and SVGAGI. CDR3 size: 14 residues. Trimming took 6 bases from V and 4 from J; bases not matched to a gene: 8. This CDR3 is CASSRGQIATEAFF. The CDR3 DNA sequence: TGTGCCAGCAGCCGGGGACAGATCGCCACTGAAGCTTTCTTT.

This clone was seen just once. The rearrangement joins TRBV6-5 to TRBJ1-1, with 8 bases aligning to TRBD1. CDR3 length: 16 amino acids. Germline trimming cut 2 bases from V and 1 base from J; bases unmatched to any gene: 6. Germline V gives CDR1 MNHEY, CDR2 SVGAGI. CDR3 sequence (DNA): TGTGCCAGCAGTTACCTCACAGGGGGGGGGAACACTGAAGCTTTCTTT. Translating gives CASSYLTGGGNTEAFF.

The V and J genes are TRBV4-2 and TRBJ2-7; possibly TRBD2 for D (5 bases). Germline loops: CDR1 LGHNA, CDR2 YNFKEQ. The V end lost 4 bases, the J end lost 6 bases, and 13 bases lay between the germline ends. The CDR3 length is 13 residues. Here the CDR3 reads CASSPGGRLEQYF. The CDR3 DNA sequence: TGTGCCAGCAGCCCAGGAGGACGTCTCGAGCAGTACTTC.

This clone was recorded once. This sequence joins TRBV7-9 and TRBJ1-6; no reliable D call. CDR3 length equals 12 residues. In germline, CDR1 is SEHNR, CDR2 FQNEAQ (reference sequence). V lost 8 bases to trimming and J lost 7 bases, with 9 bases between them. The CDR3 DNA follows: TGTGCCAGCCGGGTCTCGAATTCACCCCTCCACTTT. It encodes CASRVSNSPLHF.

The J gene is TRBJ1-2, the V gene TRBV5-4; a possible D gene is TRBD1 (5 bases). Germline V gene data show CDR1 as SGHNT and CDR2 as YYREEE (reference sequence). Trimming removed 4 bases at V and 3 bases at J, with 10 bases between. This CDR3 has 13 residues. The CDR3 loop is CASSPRDDYGYTF. As DNA, the CDR3 is TGTGCCAGCAGCCCCCGGGACGACTATGGCTACACCTTC.

The chain links TRBV5-1 to TRBJ1-6; D is unresolved. V lost 0 bases and J 7 bases, leaving 11 bases between the germline ends. The CDR3 loop spans 15 amino acids. The germline V gene has CDR1 SGHRS and CDR2 YFSETQ. This CDR3 reads CASSLVLERNSPLHF. CDR3 nucleotide sequence: TGCGCCAGCAGCTTGGTCCTAGAGAGGAATTCACCCCTCCACTTT.

The gene calls are TRBV12-5 and TRBJ1-5; possibly TRBD1 for D (6 bases). This CDR3 has 16 amino acids. V lost 2 bases and J 2 bases, leaving 13 bases between the germline ends. Germline CDR1 and CDR2: LGHNT and FRNRAP. For the CDR3, the DNA is TGTGCTAGTGGTTTGAGGACGGGGGCTCGCAATCAGCCCCAGCATTTT. It is translated as CASGLRTGARNQPQHF.

This chain joins TRBV9 and TRBJ2-2, with D maybe TRBD2 (5 bases). Germline values: CDR1 SGDLS, CDR2 YYNGEE. The CDR3 totals 15 residues. Trimming left V 0 bases short and J 2 bases short, with 8 bases between. The CDR3 spells CASSVAAGNTGELFF. The CDR3 region has the DNA TGTGCCAGCAGCGTAGCGGCGGGTAACACCGGGGAGCTGTTTTTT. Together with reference TRBV9 and TRBJ2-2, the CDR3 gives the full variable domain: DSGVTQTPKHLITATGQRVTLRCSPRSGDLSVYWYQQSLDQGLQFLIQYYNGEERAKGNILERFSAQQFPDLHSELNLSSLELGDSALYFCASSVAAGNTGELFFGEGSRLTVL.

This clone was counted a single time. The rearrangement joins TRBV25-1 to TRBJ2-1, with unresolved D. V lost 5 bases and J lost 8, with 7 bases in between. The V gene's germline CDR1 is MGHDK and CDR2 SYGVNS. CDR3 length equals 11 residues. The CDR3 nucleotides read TGTGCCAGCAGTAAGGCGTATGAGCAGTTCTTC. Its protein is CASSKAYEQFF.

This clone was counted a single time. The rearrangement uses TRBV7-6 and TRBJ2-2, with D possibly matching TRBD2 (5 bases). Trimming removed 5 bases from V and 8 bases from J, with 18 bases in between. The CDR3 extends over 15 amino acids. Germline assignment: CDR1 SGHVS and CDR2 FNYEAQ. The CDR3 here is CASSPDGVRTGELFF. CDR3 DNA sequence: TGTGCCAGCAGCCCCGACGGGGTTCGGACTGGGGAGCTGTTTTTT.